This T cell receptor beta chain appears in the sequencing data of a study of blood T cells in healthy people across ages. Overall study findings and caveats: The CMV status of each donor remained undetermined, and this could have confounded shifts in expanded clonotypes. Across the age range, TCR beta diversity per million T cells fell in a roughly linear way.

CDR1 is MNHEY, CDR2 SVGAGI, per germline. The CDR3 spans 15 residues. The V end lost 0 bases, the J end lost 4 bases, and 7 bases lay between the germline ends. This clonotype was observed a handful of times. The antigen remains undetermined. Together with a sample-barcoded 5' primer, a J-beta primer mix was included in a second PCR lasting about 7 to 11 cycles. Template switching added a 12-random-nucleotide identifier to every cDNA molecule. Each sample provided no less than 2.5 million CDR3-containing paired-end reads. Via MiXCR, TCRdb re-called the 5' RACE reads, giving one row per CDR3 protein. The table has about 570,000 distinct CDR3 sequences, approximately 30% seen once.

V is TRBV6-5 and J is TRBJ2-6; the D is unclear. The sample consisted of blood. This TCR was recovered from a woman aged 70-85 years in good health. CDR3 sequence: CASSYSGFGANVLTF. The CDR3 DNA is TGTGCCAGCAGTTACTCAGGGTTCGGGGCCAACGTCCTGACTTTC.